This is a list of T cell receptor beta chains from one sample in a study of regulatory T cells in long-lasting Graves disease. TCRdb used MiXCR to reprocess the multiplex PCR reads, holding one entry per CDR3 protein. Found here are about 420,000 distinct CDR3 sequences, 16% of them singletons; the top ten hold 20% to 25%. This same sample was also taken into another study, of T cells in Graves' hyperthyroidism and ophthalmopathy.

The input for sequencing was peripheral blood mononuclear cells (PBMCs), taken at new diagnosis, from a patient treated with antithyroid drugs. Receptors originate from a woman aged 18-35 years with Graves disease. The CDR3 runs from the conserved cysteine through the conserved F or W. The D gene is left open where the match is weak. Only part of the rows carry a size: once, few, many, or a class if the clone is expanded.

D gene: .
J gene: TRBJ2-7
clone size: many
V gene: TRBV20-1
CDR3 protein: CSADLAPSEQYF
CDR3 DNA: TGCAGTGCTGATCTAGCCCCTTCAGAGCAGTACTTC

D gene: .
J gene: TRBJ1-6
clone size: .
V gene: TRBV6-1
CDR3 protein: CASSVKTFNSPLHF
CDR3 DNA: TGTGCCAGCAGTGTTAAGACGTTTAATTCACCCCTCCACTTT

D gene: TRBD1
J gene: TRBJ2-7
clone size: many
V gene: TRBV3-1
CDR3 protein: CASSPGQGGSYEQYF
CDR3 DNA: TGTGCCAGCAGCCCAGGACAGGGGGGGTCCTACGAGCAGTACTTC

D gene: .
J gene: TRBJ2-1
clone size: .
V gene: TRBV7-2
CDR3 protein: CASSLVSGPHNEQFF
CDR3 DNA: TGTGCCAGCAGCTTGGTTAGCGGACCCCACAATGAGCAGTTCTTC

D gene: TRBD1
J gene: TRBJ1-1
clone size: .
V gene: TRBV5-4
CDR3 protein: CASSAQGGHTEAFF
CDR3 DNA: TGTGCCAGCAGCGCACAGGGGGGGCACACTGAAGCTTTCTTT

D gene: TRBD2
J gene: TRBJ2-1
clone size: .
V gene: TRBV20-1
CDR3 protein: CSARGTGTADTSGRLGEQFF
CDR3 DNA: TGCAGTGCTAGGGGAACAGGGACGGCTGATACTAGCGGGAGGTTAGGTGAGCAGTTCTTC

D gene: .
J gene: TRBJ1-1
clone size: many
V gene: TRBV9
CDR3 protein: CASSVEVGDTEAFF
CDR3 DNA: TGTGCCAGCAGCGTAGAGGTAGGGGACACTGAAGCTTTCTTT

D gene: .
J gene: TRBJ2-7
clone size: many
V gene: TRBV5-6
CDR3 protein: CASSLGGAEDF
CDR3 DNA: TGTGCCAGCAGCTTGGGGGGAGCAGAAGACTTC

D gene: .
J gene: TRBJ2-3
clone size: few
V gene: TRBV15
CDR3 protein: CATSIRTDTQYF
CDR3 DNA: TGTGCCACCAGCATCCGAACAGATACGCAGTATTTT

D gene: .
J gene: TRBJ2-4
clone size: .
V gene: TRBV5-1
CDR3 protein: CASSSTGGAKNIQYF
CDR3 DNA: TGCGCCAGCAGCTCCACGGGTGGAGCCAAAAACATTCAGTACTTC

D gene: TRBD1
J gene: TRBJ2-6
clone size: few
V gene: TRBV6-1
CDR3 protein: CASTPQGFPSGANVLTF
CDR3 DNA: TGTGCCAGCACCCCACAGGGGTTCCCCTCTGGGGCCAACGTCCTGACTTTC

D gene: TRBD2
J gene: TRBJ2-3
clone size: .
V gene: TRBV24-1
CDR3 protein: CATSVAGDSTDTQYF
CDR3 DNA: TGTGCCACCAGTGTAGCGGGAGACTCGACAGATACGCAGTATTTT

D gene: TRBD2
J gene: TRBJ2-1
clone size: .
V gene: TRBV19
CDR3 protein: CASSIWKISGKVNEQFF
CDR3 DNA: TGTGCCAGTAGTATATGGAAAATAAGCGGGAAGGTTAATGAGCAGTTCTTC

D gene: TRBD1
J gene: TRBJ2-7
clone size: once
V gene: TRBV6-1
CDR3 protein: CASRGRDRVNEQYF
CDR3 DNA: TGTGCCAGCAGGGGGAGAGACAGGGTTAACGAGCAGTACTTC

D gene: .
J gene: TRBJ2-1
clone size: many
V gene: TRBV20-1
CDR3 protein: CSATGVASARVGEQFF
CDR3 DNA: TGCAGTGCCACAGGTGTTGCTAGCGCCCGCGTCGGGGAGCAGTTCTTC

D gene: .
J gene: TRBJ1-6
clone size: few
V gene: TRBV25-1
CDR3 protein: CASSAGSYNSPLHF
CDR3 DNA: TGTGCCAGCAGTGCAGGGTCTTATAATTCACCCCTCCACTTT

D gene: .
J gene: TRBJ2-6
clone size: few
V gene: TRBV28
CDR3 protein: CASSKIGLPTNVLTF
CDR3 DNA: TGTGCCAGCAGCAAGATTGGTCTCCCGACCAACGTCCTGACTTTC

D gene: .
J gene: TRBJ2-1
clone size: many
V gene: TRBV11-2
CDR3 protein: CASSFIVMTGYNEQFF
CDR3 DNA: TGTGCCAGCAGCTTCATCGTGATGACAGGCTACAATGAGCAGTTCTTC

D gene: TRBD1
J gene: TRBJ2-4
clone size: few
V gene: TRBV6-1
CDR3 protein: CASSSGQVGGNIQYF
CDR3 DNA: TGTGCCAGCAGCTCCGGACAGGTTGGGGGAAACATTCAGTACTTC

D gene: TRBD1
J gene: TRBJ2-7
clone size: many
V gene: TRBV12-3/TRBV12-4
CDR3 protein: CASTSDRVSYEQYF
CDR3 DNA: TGTGCCAGCACCTCGGACAGGGTGAGCTACGAGCAGTACTTC

D gene: .
J gene: TRBJ2-7
clone size: .
V gene: TRBV20-1
CDR3 protein: CSARGFGFGNEQYF
CDR3 DNA: TGCAGTGCTAGAGGGTTTGGATTCGGCAATGAGCAGTACTTC

D gene: TRBD2
J gene: TRBJ2-1
clone size: few
V gene: TRBV5-1
CDR3 protein: CASSLPGLAGNYNEQFF
CDR3 DNA: TGCGCCAGCAGCCTACCGGGACTAGCGGGAAACTACAATGAGCAGTTCTTC

D gene: .
J gene: TRBJ2-1
clone size: .
V gene: TRBV3-1
CDR3 protein: CASSQDWAGEQFF
CDR3 DNA: TGTGCCAGCAGCCAAGATTGGGCGGGTGAGCAGTTCTTC

D gene: TRBD2
J gene: TRBJ2-7
clone size: .
V gene: TRBV27
CDR3 protein: CASKLAGGLEQYF
CDR3 DNA: TGTGCCAGCAAACTAGCGGGAGGACTCGAGCAGTACTTC

D gene: .
J gene: TRBJ2-7
clone size: few
V gene: TRBV30
CDR3 protein: CAWSVRRGTANYEQYF
CDR3 DNA: TGTGCCTGGAGTGTAAGGAGGGGGACAGCTAATTACGAGCAGTACTTC

D gene: .
J gene: TRBJ1-2
clone size: few
V gene: TRBV20-1
CDR3 protein: CSAELMRENYGYTF
CDR3 DNA: TGCAGTGCTGAGCTGATGAGAGAAAACTATGGCTACACCTTC

D gene: TRBD2
J gene: TRBJ2-3
clone size: few
V gene: TRBV27
CDR3 protein: CASASGRTDTQYF
CDR3 DNA: TGTGCCAGCGCTAGCGGCCGCACAGATACGCAGTATTTT

D gene: TRBD2
J gene: TRBJ2-1
clone size: .
V gene: TRBV14
CDR3 protein: CASSQGRGGRAYNEQFF
CDR3 DNA: TGTGCCAGCAGCCAAGGGCGTGGCGGGAGGGCATACAATGAGCAGTTCTTC

D gene: .
J gene: TRBJ2-2
clone size: .
V gene: TRBV6-1
CDR3 protein: CASSPNPYDTGELFF
CDR3 DNA: TGTGCCAGCAGCCCTAATCCGTACGACACCGGGGAGCTGTTTTTT

D gene: TRBD2
J gene: TRBJ2-1
clone size: many
V gene: TRBV20-1
CDR3 protein: CSASATSGRFNEQFF
CDR3 DNA: TGCAGTGCTAGTGCGACTAGCGGGAGGTTTAATGAGCAGTTCTTC

D gene: .
J gene: TRBJ2-1
clone size: many
V gene: TRBV20-1
CDR3 protein: CSANPIDNEQFF
CDR3 DNA: TGCAGTGCTAATCCAATCGACAATGAGCAGTTCTTC

D gene: .
J gene: TRBJ2-5
clone size: many
V gene: TRBV5-6
CDR3 protein: CASSLERYQETQYF
CDR3 DNA: TGTGCCAGCAGCTTGGAACGGTACCAAGAGACCCAGTACTTC